This note documents a single TCR beta chain sequence. What it binds is not known. The data originate from a study of T cells after posttransplantation cyclophosphamide. Study results and caveats: Later blood repertoires were often dominated by clones from the donor CD8+ memory compartment.

This CDR3 is built from 14 residues. CDR1 is LGHNA, CDR2 YSLEER, per germline. Trimming left V 0 bases short and J 7 bases short, with 10 bases between. Clones were read by immunoSEQ multiplex PCR, and TCRdb kept only the in-frame ones, dropping some. This table holds some 47,000 clones, roughly 84% found once. The chain joins TRBV4-3 to TRBJ2-1; D is perhaps TRBD2 (5 bases). The material sequenced was PBMCs. The TCR was taken from a young man with a blood cancer, CMV-positive, and with a related stem cell donor. CDR3 loop: CASSQDLARNEQFF. CDR3 bases: TGCGCCAGCAGCCAAGACCTAGCTAGGAATGAGCAGTTCTTC.